This TCR beta chain was recovered during a study of T cells in Graves' hyperthyroidism and ophthalmopathy. General study findings and limits: Ophthalmopathy cases were set apart from stable hyperthyroidism by a 13 V-J model. Blood shared most expanded thyroid clonotypes above 0.001.

Reasons for excluding patients were uncontrolled infection, other autoimmune disease, pregnancy or lactation. On the basis of clinical symptoms, serum thyroxine and TRAb, thyroid ultrasound and orbital computed tomography, diagnoses were made. This clonotype was seen ten or more times. Its antigen is as yet unknown. Amplification targeted TCR beta CDR3 regions from RNA transcripts. When the TCR CDR3 underwent first-round RT-PCR, the HTBI primer set was used. TCRdb called the multiplex PCR reads again in MiXCR, with one record for every CDR3 protein. The profile shows roughly 500,000 distinct CDR3 sequences, 46% of them singletons. The CDR3 has 16 amino acids. J was trimmed by 5 bases and V by 5 bases; bases with no gene match: 12. CDR1 SGHTA and CDR2 FQGNSA come from the germline V gene.

The sample comprised peripheral blood or thyroid tissue (not recorded which). The clonotype comes from an adult woman with Graves' disease, either hyperthyroidism or ophthalmopathy (not recorded which). The chain recombines TRBV7-2 with TRBJ1-1; 9 nucleotides agree with TRBD1. The CDR3 DNA is TGTGCCAGCAGCCCCCGGGACAGGGAGCTAACTACTGAAGCTTTCTTT. Protein product: CASSPRDRELTTEAFF.